These 18 T cell receptor beta chains were sequenced from one sample in a study of regulatory T cells in long-lasting Graves disease. Documented time point: newly diagnosed GD, antithyroid drugs for less than 3 months. After RNA was extracted from PBMCs, the TCR library was made from it. For TCR beta, libraries came from iRepertoire HTBI primers and Arm-PCR of CDR3 regions. Via MiXCR, TCRdb re-called the multiplex PCR reads, giving one row per CDR3 protein. The top ten hold just under 25% of the sample, which has 500,000 or so distinct CDR3 sequences, about 15% seen once. These data also formed part of another study, on T cells in Graves' hyperthyroidism and ophthalmopathy.

The specimen was peripheral blood mononuclear cells (PBMCs), collected at new diagnosis, from a patient treated with antithyroid drugs. The receptors were gathered from a middle-aged woman with Graves disease.

This clonotype was seen more than once but under ten times. The chain is built from TRBV5-1 and TRBJ1-2; no firm D call. This CDR3 region has 14 residues. Germline CDR1 SGHRS, CDR2 YFSETQ. Deletions cut 4 bases from V and 7 bases from J, with 17 bases between. The CDR3, as DNA: TGCGCCAGCAGCCGGGAAAGGCTCCCTAGTGGCTACACCTTC. It is translated as CASSRERLPSGYTF.

There are a few counts of this clonotype. The CDR3 DNA is TGTGCCTGGAGTGTAATCAGAAACACCGGGGAGCTGTTTTTT. This gives the protein CAWSVIRNTGELFF. This chain links TRBV30 with TRBJ2-2, with D unclear. Trimming took 0 bases from V and 2 from J, leaving 7 bases between them. This CDR3 has 14 residues. Germline lookup yields CDR1 GTSNPN and CDR2 SVGIG (reference sequence).

The chain couples TRBV10-3 to TRBJ2-1, with D tentatively TRBD2 (5 bases). The germline V gene encodes CDR1 ENHRY and CDR2 SYGVKD. The V end lost 4 bases, the J end lost 7 bases, and 8 bases lay between the germline ends. The CDR3 is made up of 12 amino acids. The CDR3 DNA is TGTGCCATCAGTGGGAGGTTGAATGAGCAGTTCTTC. It translates to CAISGRLNEQFF.

The chain combines TRBV20-1 with TRBJ1-1; TRBD1 is a possible D gene (6 bases). The CDR3 sequence is 15 residues long. V dropped 6 bases and J dropped 0 bases, with 17 bases sitting between them. Germline values: CDR1 DFQATT, CDR2 SNEGSKA (reference sequence). Here the CDR3 DNA reads TGCAGTGCGAGGCGGGCGGGGGACATGAACACTGAAGCTTTCTTT. It encodes CSARRAGDMNTEAFF.

This clonotype was counted a single time. V usage is TRBV10-2 and J usage is TRBJ1-2; D is unresolved. The CDR3 covers 13 residues. Germline lookup yields CDR1 WSHSY and CDR2 SAAADI. V shed 3 bases and J shed 4 bases, with 9 bases lying between them. The CDR3 bases are TGCGCCAGCAGTGACCGGCCCCCCTATGGCTACACCTTC. Translated, it gives CASSDRPPYGYTF.

This clonotype was detected only a few times. V is TRBV4-2 and J is TRBJ2-3; D is unclear. Germline loops: CDR1 LGHNA, CDR2 YNFKEQ. V was cut by 4 bases and J by 7 bases, with 12 bases left in between. This CDR3 has 13 amino acids. DNA for the CDR3: TGTGCCAGCAGCCTCTCGATCCAAAATACGCAGTATTTT. Its translation: CASSLSIQNTQYF.

A few counts support this clonotype. The chain employs TRBV20-1 and TRBJ2-3; TRBD2 matches at 7 bases. Germline V CDR1 and CDR2: DFQATT, SNEGSKA (reference sequence). J lost 2 bases, V lost 3 bases, and 8 bases had no gene match. This CDR3 is 15 amino acids long. CDR3: CSASSSSGHTDTQYF. The CDR3 DNA follows: TGCAGTGCTAGCTCCTCTAGCGGACACACAGATACGCAGTATTTT.

In its sample, this clonotype was seen a few times. A much larger clone differs from this one at a single base, so this may be a read error. This chain joins TRBV28 and TRBJ1-1; D might be TRBD1 (5 bases). This CDR3 spans 12 amino acids. Germline CDR1 is MDHEN and CDR2 is SYDVKM. Trimming shortened V by 3 bases and J by 10 bases, and 12 bases separated the two germline ends. The CDR3 nucleotides read TGTGCCAGCAGTTTCACCCAGGGTGCAGCTTTCTTT. Translating it yields CASSFTQGAAFF.

This clonotype was counted a few times. The CDR3 here is CSASPWTDTDTQYF. CDR3 bases: TGCAGTGCGAGCCCCTGGACAGACACAGATACGCAGTATTTT. This chain joins TRBV20-1 and TRBJ2-3, with D perhaps TRBD1 (6 bases). With 6 bases removed from V and 2 bases from J, the gap between germline ends came to 15 bases. This CDR3 has 14 residues. CDR1 is DFQATT and CDR2 is SNEGSKA in the germline V gene (reference sequence).

The CDR3 DNA reads TGCGCCAGCAGCCAAGCGACAGGGGGATGGTCCGAGCAGTACTTC. Protein product: CASSQATGGWSEQYF. The chain uses TRBV4-1 and TRBJ2-7, with TRBD1 matching 9 bases. This CDR3 is 15 amino acids long. Germline CDR1 is MGHRA and CDR2 is YSYEKL. The J segment lost 6 bases and the V segment lost 1 base, leaving 7 bases of the junction unmatched.

This clonotype appeared many times. V is TRBV6-5 and J is TRBJ1-2, with unresolved D. The CDR3 covers 15 residues. The germline V gene has CDR1 MNHEY and CDR2 SVGAGI. Trimming cost V 0 bases and J 1 base, with 9 bases left between them. The CDR3 coding sequence is TGTGCCAGCAGTTACTCGGCAGGAGTTAACTATGGCTACACCTTC. Amino acid sequence: CASSYSAGVNYGYTF.

This clonotype was seen a single time. A far bigger clonotype differs at one base, so this is likely a read error. The chain combines TRBV28 with TRBJ2-5; D may correspond to TRBD1 or TRBD2 (5 bases each). The CDR3 sequence is 15 residues long. The V end was cut by 2 bases, the J end by 11 bases, with 21 bases between. The germline gives CDR1 MDHEN, CDR2 SYDVKM. CDR3 sequence reads: CASSLRDGNYNEQYF. The CDR3 nucleotides are TGTGCCAGCAGTTTAAGGGACGGTAACTACAATGAGCAGTACTTC.

This clonotype was observed a few times. The V call is TRBV9, the J call TRBJ1-2; TRBD1 matches 7 bases. This CDR3 comprises 14 residues. V lost 4 bases, J lost 7 bases, and 10 bases stayed unmatched. Germline CDR1 SGDLS, CDR2 YYNGEE. The CDR3 spells CASSKGGPKGGYTF. The CDR3 region has the DNA TGTGCCAGCAGCAAAGGGGGCCCTAAGGGTGGCTACACCTTC. Full variable domain (rest looked up from reference TRBV9 and TRBJ1-2): DSGVTQTPKHLITATGQRVTLRCSPRSGDLSVYWYQQSLDQGLQFLIQYYNGEERAKGNILERFSAQQFPDLHSELNLSSLELGDSALYFCASSKGGPKGGYTFGSGTRLTVV.

This clonotype was seen a few times. The genes are TRBV12-3 or TRBV12-4 and TRBJ2-5; maybe TRBD2 (6 bases). With 5 bases removed from V and 0 bases from J, the gap between germline ends came to 10 bases. There are 14 residues in the CDR3. This CDR3 reads CASSTLANQETQYF. The CDR3 DNA is TGTGCCAGCAGTACTCTAGCGAACCAAGAGACCCAGTACTTC.

This clonotype has at least ten counts. The chain has TRBV5-1 and TRBJ1-1; possibly TRBD1 for D (5 bases). V dropped 3 bases and J dropped 2 bases, with 14 bases sitting between them. The CDR3 has 15 residues. Germline lookup yields CDR1 SGHRS and CDR2 YFSETQ. CDR3 residues: CASSSPLDSNTEAFF. The DNA for the CDR3 is TGCGCCAGCAGCTCGCCGTTAGACAGTAACACTGAAGCTTTCTTT. Based on the CDR3 plus reference TRBV5-1 and TRBJ1-1, the full variable domain is KAGVTQTPRYLIKTRGQQVTLSCSPISGHRSVSWYQQTPGQGLQFLFEYFSETQRNKGNFPGRFSGRQFSNSRSEMNVSTLELGDSALYLCASSSPLDSNTEAFFGQGTRLTVV.

This clonotype was found a few times. V usage is TRBV4-1 and J usage is TRBJ1-4; TRBD1 is a possible D gene (6 bases). Germline CDR1 MGHRA, CDR2 YSYEKL. V was clipped by 2 bases and J by 10 bases, with 23 bases between them. The CDR3 is made up of 17 amino acids. CDR3 DNA sequence: TGCGCCAGCAGCCAAAATTATTTCGTTGTAGGGGGGGTAAAACTGTTTTTT. Residues: CASSQNYFVVGGVKLFF.

This clonotype was seen only a few times. This chain joins TRBV30 and TRBJ2-1; 11 bases match TRBD2. The J call may be in error: the DNA end matches TRBJ2-5 better. The V gene's germline CDR1 is GTSNPN and CDR2 SVGIG (reference sequence). CDR3 size: 14 residues. CDR3 in amino acids: CAWSVSGGAETQYF. The CDR3 nucleotides read TGTGCCTGGAGTGTTAGCGGGGGGGCGGAGACCCAGTACTTC.

This chain connects TRBV27 to TRBJ2-5; possibly TRBD1 or TRBD2 for D (6 bases each). The CDR3 spans 14 residues. Germline values: CDR1 MNHEY, CDR2 SMNVEV (reference sequence). Trimming pared 6 bases from V and 4 bases from J, leaving 15 bases between. CDR3 nucleotide sequence: TGTGCCAGCAGAAAGTGGACAGCGGGAGAGACCCAGTACTTC. It translates to CASRKWTAGETQYF.